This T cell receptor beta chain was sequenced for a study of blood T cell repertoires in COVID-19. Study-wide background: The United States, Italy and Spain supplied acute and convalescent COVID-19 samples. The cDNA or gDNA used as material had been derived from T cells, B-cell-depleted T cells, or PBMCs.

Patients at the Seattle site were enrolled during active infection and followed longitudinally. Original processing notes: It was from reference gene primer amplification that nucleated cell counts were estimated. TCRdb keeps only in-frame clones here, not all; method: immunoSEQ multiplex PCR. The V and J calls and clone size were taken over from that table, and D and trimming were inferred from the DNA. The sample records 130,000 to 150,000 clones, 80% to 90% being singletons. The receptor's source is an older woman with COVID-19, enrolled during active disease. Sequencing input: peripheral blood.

CDR3 bases: TGTGCCAGCAGTTTCGACAGCTTTAATGAAAAACTGTTTTTT. It yields the protein CASSFDSFNEKLFF. This chain links TRBV5-6 with TRBJ1-4; possible D gene TRBD1, 5 bases. Germline V CDR1 and CDR2: SGHDT, YYEEEE. CDR3 length equals 14 residues. Trimming stripped 5 bases from V and 4 bases from J, with 12 bases between.